This T cell receptor beta chain comes out of a study of cytomegalovirus exposure and HLA in healthy donors. The PCR used 60 Vbeta and 13 Jbeta primers. Method: immunoSEQ multiplex PCR; TCRdb's copy keeps in-frame clones and lacks some. The data contain a few hundred thousand clones, about 83% of them singletons. The ends lost 4 bases at V and 6 bases at J; junction bases unmatched: 3. This CDR3 contains 12 residues. CDR1 is SQVTM and CDR2 is ANQGSEA in the germline V gene. As to this clone: Its antigen is unidentified.

Study findings and constraints: Presence/absence analysis assumed near-uniform sequencing depth across donors. Sequencing likely generated an artifact that appeared as a cluster of highly shared sequence variants. Productive status was seen about 90% or about 30% of the time for most TCR beta V segments in an earlier analysis.

The receptor was isolated from a girl between 10 and 17 years old in good health and CMV-seronegative. The chain carries TRBV29-1 and TRBJ1-2; 9 bases fit TRBD1. Material for sequencing was PBMCs. The CDR3 spells CSVVGTGHGYTF. DNA of the CDR3: TGCAGCGTTGTGGGGACAGGGCATGGCTACACCTTC. Full variable domain (rest looked up from reference TRBV29-1 and TRBJ1-2): SAVISQKPSRDICQRGTSLTIQCQVDSQVTMMFWYRQQPGQSLTLIATANQGSEATYESGFVIDKFPISRPNLTFSTLTVSNMSPEDSSIYLCSVVGTGHGYTFGSGTRLTVV.